A single sample is the source of the 5 T cell receptor beta chains below, sequenced in a study of cytomegalovirus exposure and HLA in healthy donors. The PCR made use of 60 Vbeta and 13 Jbeta primers. Clones were sequenced by immunoSEQ multiplex PCR, and TCRdb holds only the in-frame ones, with some missing. The table has under 150,000 clones, around 78% seen once. Sequenced material: PBMCs. All receptors derive from a man aged 40-49 years in good health and CMV-seronegative.

V gene TRBV6-5 combines with J gene TRBJ1-5; unclear D gene. This CDR3 is built from 13 residues. Germline V CDR1 and CDR2: MNHEY, SVGAGI. V lost 5 bases, J lost 7 bases, and 12 bases lay in between. CDR3 loop: CASSLWRGQPQHF. For the CDR3, the DNA is TGTGCCAGCAGTCTCTGGCGGGGACAGCCCCAGCATTTT.

The J gene is TRBJ2-2, the V gene TRBV4-1, with D possibly matching TRBD2 (5 bases). Trimming pared 10 bases from V and 5 bases from J, leaving 11 bases between. Germline V lookup: CDR1 MGHRA, CDR2 YSYEKL. The CDR3 is made up of 12 amino acids. CDR3 nucleotides: TGCGCCACCCAGCGAGGGACCGGGGAGCTGTTTTTT. Residues: CATQRGTGELFF.

This clone has more than one count but fewer than ten. The chain is built from TRBV2 and TRBJ1-5, with a weak D call TRBD1 (6 bases). Trimming took off 7 bases at V and 3 bases at J, with 16 bases between the two ends. CDR1 is SNHLY and CDR2 is FYNNEI in the germline V gene. The CDR3 has 15 residues. The chain's CDR3 is CASKSTGPSNQPQHF. The DNA of the CDR3 is TGTGCCAGCAAATCGACAGGACCTTCCAATCAGCCCCAGCATTTT.

J is TRBJ2-2 and V is TRBV2, with TRBD1 identical over 10 bases. The J segment lost 4 bases and the V segment lost 7 bases, leaving 6 bases of the junction unmatched. The CDR3 totals 15 residues. The V gene's germline CDR1 is SNHLY and CDR2 FYNNEI. CDR3 loop: CASKPGTGVTGELFF. For the CDR3, the DNA is TGTGCCAGCAAGCCCGGGACAGGGGTCACCGGGGAGCTGTTTTTT.

The rearrangement uses TRBV7-6 and TRBJ1-2; 7 nucleotides match TRBD1. This CDR3 is 16 amino acids long. The germline CDR1 and CDR2 sequences are SGHVS and FNYEAQ. V shed 1 base, J shed 4 bases, and the junction held 9 bases outside the gene matches. CDR3 amino acids: CASSLEEGQTFYGYTF. As DNA, the CDR3 is TGTGCCAGCAGCTTAGAAGAGGGACAGACTTTCTATGGCTACACCTTC.